Listed below are T cell receptor beta chains from one sample, sequenced in a study of shared T cell receptors in the human thymus. Assay: immunoSEQ multiplex PCR; the TCRdb copy retains only in-frame clones and omits some. Of hundreds of thousands of clones in the sample, approximately 80% were seen once. This sample was shared with a second study, whose subject was human thymus T cells.

Sequences were obtained from thymocytes. The source of these receptors is a boy under two years old with a congenital heart defect. CDR3s leave out the opening cysteine and the closing phenylalanine or tryptophan. The D gene is left open where the match is weak.

D | V | CDR3
NA | TRBV6-5 | ASSYSMRSTNEKLF
TRBD2 | TRBV27 | ASSGTSGSTGELF
NA | TRBV6-4 | ASSDSRNNEQF
TRBD1 | TRBV29-1 | SVEDLGDRRGEQY
TRBD1 | TRBV28 | ASSLREGTGETDEQF
TRBD1 | TRBV7-9 | ASSRVGQGSKEQY
NA | TRBV5-1 | ASSLGSGEQF
NA | TRBV11-2 | ASSLRGTPYNEQF
TRBD1 | TRBV5-1 | ASSLGLDRGNEKLF
NA | TRBV5-6 | ASSENARGYQETQY
NA | TRBV6-1 | ASSVDRIYEQY
NA | TRBV6-6 | ASSYSMSSYEQY
TRBD1 | TRBV27 | ASSLCAGGADEAF
NA | TRBV6-1 | ASSEALRVSWSGNTIY
NA | TRBV29-1 | SVNRMVDTEAF
TRBD1 | TRBV5-8 | ASSISGQGAYRNQPQH
NA | TRBV2 | ASRRTGPHYEQY
NA | TRBV2 | ASSEGTENTEAF
TRBD2 | TRBV4-2 | ASSQGTSGRPYEQY
TRBD1 | TRBV4-2 | ASSLPGTGNEQF
NA | TRBV7-9 | ASISGANVLT
NA | TRBV6-1 | ASRLVPREQY
TRBD1 | TRBV5-6 | ASSLWDRDPYEQY
NA | TRBV19 | ASSIYGRTVVTGELF
TRBD1 | TRBV6-5 | ASTSQGYEQY
TRBD1 | TRBV4-1 | ASSQAIPGQGGTGELF
TRBD2 | TRBV19 | ASSIVTASGDLLSNSYNEQF
NA | TRBV4-2 | ASSQDPGLYSNQPQH
TRBD1 | TRBV28 | ASSSRGRSDTQY
TRBD1 | TRBV12-5 | ASGQRGRGRRETQY
TRBD2 | TRBV13 | ASSLAFRSTSGRSPPYEQY
NA | TRBV4-1 | ASSQVGVDPGELF
TRBD2 | TRBV11-2 | ASSLVTSGHNEQF
TRBD1 | TRBV4-3 | ASSQVHRGKYGYT
TRBD2 | TRBV9 | ASSVEWTSARAQY
TRBD2 | TRBV7-9 | ASSSGTSGHNEQF
TRBD2 | TRBV5-1 | ASRAREGLTRAPHADTQY
TRBD2 | TRBV7-2 | ASIPGGRTDTQY
NA | TRBV5-6 | ASSLGWQRRDTGELF
TRBD2 | TRBV5-6 | ASSLVAGGGGTDTQY
TRBD2 | TRBV7-3 | ASSSSGSGNTGELF
NA | TRBV11-2 | ASSPLGGREAKNIQY